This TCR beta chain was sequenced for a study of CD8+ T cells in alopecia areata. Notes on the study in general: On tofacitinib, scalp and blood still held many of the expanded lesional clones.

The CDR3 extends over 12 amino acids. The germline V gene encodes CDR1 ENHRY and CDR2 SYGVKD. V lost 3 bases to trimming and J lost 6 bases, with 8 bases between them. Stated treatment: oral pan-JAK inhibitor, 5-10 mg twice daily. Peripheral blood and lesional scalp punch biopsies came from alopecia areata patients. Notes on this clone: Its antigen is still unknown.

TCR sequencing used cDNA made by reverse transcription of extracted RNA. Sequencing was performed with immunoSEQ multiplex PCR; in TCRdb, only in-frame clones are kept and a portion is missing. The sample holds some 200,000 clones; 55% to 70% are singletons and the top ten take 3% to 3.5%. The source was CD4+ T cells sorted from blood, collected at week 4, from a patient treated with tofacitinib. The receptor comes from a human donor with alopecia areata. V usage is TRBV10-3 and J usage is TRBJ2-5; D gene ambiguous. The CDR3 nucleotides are TGTGCCATCAGTGACAGCTTGAAGACCCAGTACTTC. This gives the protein CAISDSLKTQYF.